The rows below give T cell receptor beta chains drawn from one sample of a study of cytomegalovirus exposure and HLA in healthy donors. Sequencing was performed with immunoSEQ multiplex PCR; in TCRdb, only in-frame clones are kept and a portion is missing. The sample has 160,000 or so clones, about 72% seen once. The sequencing sample was made of PBMCs. The receptors shown here come from a human donor in good health. Both conserved end residues are part of each CDR3. The D gene is left open where the match is weak.

-	TRBJ2-5	TRBV30	TGTGCCTGGACACAGGGCCAAGAGACCCAGTACTTC	CAWTQGQETQYF
TRBD2	TRBJ2-3	TRBV7-9	TGTGCCAGCATCCAGACTAGCCGCACAGATACGCAGTATTTT	CASIQTSRTDTQYF
TRBD2	TRBJ2-4	TRBV5-1	TGCGCCAGCAGCAGAAAGGGCTCCCCGGGGGGCAAAAACATTCAGTACTTC	CASSRKGSPGGKNIQYF
TRBD2	TRBJ2-2	TRBV27	TGTGCCAGCAGTTTATTTGGACTAGCGGGGGGGGCGAGCACCGGGGAGCTGTTTTTT	CASSLFGLAGGASTGELFF
-	TRBJ1-3	TRBV9	TGTGCCAGCAGCGCGGGTCCTCCCAGCTCTGGAAACACCATATATTTT	CASSAGPPSSGNTIYF
-	TRBJ1-1	TRBV6-5	TGTGCCAGCACCCGCCCGCAGGGAGGGAGTGAAGCTTTCTTT	CASTRPQGGSEAFF
-	TRBJ1-4	TRBV29-1	TGCAGCGCCCCCGATCCCGGACAAGGCAGATGGAAACTGTTTTTT	CSAPDPGQGRWKLFF
TRBD1	TRBJ2-2	TRBV2	TGTGCCAGCAGTGGGGCAGGGGGCAACACCGGGGAGCTGTTTTTT	CASSGAGGNTGELFF
-	TRBJ1-3	TRBV6-1	TGTGCCAGCAGTGATCTGGGGGCCCGAAACACCATATATTTT	CASSDLGARNTIYF
TRBD2	TRBJ2-7	TRBV9	TGTGCCAGCAGCCTCAATCCTAGCGGAAGCTCCTACGAGCAGTACTTC	CASSLNPSGSSYEQYF
-	TRBJ1-1	TRBV2	TGTGCCAGCAGAGGGGAGGGGGTGGGCACTGAAGCTTTCTTT	CASRGEGVGTEAFF
-	TRBJ1-5	TRBV5-4	TGTGCCAGCAGCTTGGGGGTCGGGGGCAATCAGCCCCAGCATTTT	CASSLGVGGNQPQHF
-	TRBJ2-3	TRBV5-6	TGTGCCAGCAGCCCGGTAAGGGGTAGCACAGATACGCAGTATTTT	CASSPVRGSTDTQYF
-	TRBJ2-7	TRBV7-2	TGTGCCAGCAGCTTAGGGGGCGCCTACTACGAGCAGTACTTC	CASSLGGAYYEQYF
-	TRBJ2-1	TRBV11-2	TGTGCCAGCAGCTTATCCCCGGGGTCGGGCAATGAGCAGTTCTTC	CASSLSPGSGNEQFF
-	TRBJ1-5	TRBV19	TGTGCCAGTAGTATGAGGCAGGGGATGAGCAATCAGCCCCAGCATTTT	CASSMRQGMSNQPQHF
TRBD1	TRBJ1-5	TRBV7-2	TGTGCCAGCAGCTTAAGACAGGGAGGAGGTCAGCCCCAGCATTTT	CASSLRQGGGQPQHF
TRBD2	TRBJ2-7	TRBV11-2	TGTGCCAGCAGCTTAGCCCTGACTAGCGGGGGGGCCCACGAGCAGTACTTC	CASSLALTSGGAHEQYF
TRBD1	TRBJ2-3	TRBV7-3	TGTGCCAGCAGCCCGACAGGGGCCACAGATACGCAGTATTTT	CASSPTGATDTQYF
TRBD1	TRBJ1-1	TRBV2	TGTGCCAGCAGTGAAGCGCCAGGGGGCGGCACTGAAGCTTTCTTT	CASSEAPGGGTEAFF
-	TRBJ2-5	TRBV7-9	TGTGCCAGCAGCTTAACGGAGAGAGAGACCCAGTACTTC	CASSLTERETQYF
-	TRBJ2-3	TRBV7-2	TGTGCCAGCAGCTTAGGGGGGGTCACAGATACGCAGTATTTT	CASSLGGVTDTQYF